This is a list of T cell receptor beta chains from one sample in a study of OX40 agonist ivuxolimab in advanced cancers. The table came from immunoSEQ multiplex PCR; TCRdb's copy has only in-frame clones and leaves some out. Here the sample spans roughly 80,000 clones, about 86% being singletons. The specimen was CD4+ or CD8+ T cells sorted from blood, collected in a trial of the OX40 agonist ivuxolimab. The receptors shown here come from an adult with an advanced solid tumor such as melanoma, head and neck, liver or kidney cancer. Both conserved end residues are part of each CDR3. The D gene is left open where the match is weak. A row's size may be missing; if present it is once, few, many or a size class.

cdr3_aa cdr3_nt j_call d_call clone_size v_call
CAWRRVGTAYGYTF TGTGCCTGGAGAAGGGTCGGGACAGCCTATGGCTACACCTTC TRBJ1-2 TRBD1 NA TRBV30
CSVARTSGKETQYF TGCAGCGTGGCAAGAACTAGCGGAAAAGAGACCCAGTACTTC TRBJ2-5 TRBD2 NA TRBV29-1
CASSLAGGNYEQYF TGTGCCAGCAGCTTAGCCGGCGGTAACTACGAGCAGTACTTC TRBJ2-7 NA NA TRBV7-6
CASSLGQGKSGANVLTF TGCGCCAGCAGCTTGGGGCAGGGGAAATCTGGGGCCAACGTCCTGACTTTC TRBJ2-6 NA NA TRBV5-1
CASSLRRGEAFF TGTGCCAGCAGTCTTCGAAGGGGTGAAGCTTTCTTT TRBJ1-1 NA NA TRBV7-6
CSVEDSKVTAETQYF TGCAGCGTTGAAGATTCAAAAGTTACGGCGGAGACCCAGTACTTC TRBJ2-5 NA NA TRBV29-1
CAIGVPFNSYEQYF TGTGCCATCGGAGTTCCGTTCAACTCCTACGAGCAGTACTTC TRBJ2-7 NA NA TRBV28
CASSPSSVGGYNEQFF TGTGCCAGCAGTCCGTCTAGCGTGGGGGGCTACAATGAGCAGTTCTTC TRBJ2-1 NA NA TRBV6-4
CASSPSGTDSYGYTF TGTGCCAGCTCACCCTCAGGGACAGATTCCTATGGCTACACCTTC TRBJ1-2 TRBD1 NA TRBV18
CALDKGQGYNEQFF TGTGCCCTAGATAAGGGACAGGGGTACAATGAGCAGTTCTTC TRBJ2-1 TRBD1 once TRBV6-1
CATSRDPGAPAFF TGTGCCACCAGCAGAGATCCGGGAGCCCCGGCTTTCTTT TRBJ1-1 NA NA TRBV15
CASSRNRGTLVRDRFF TGTGCCAGCAGCCGCAACAGGGGCACACTGGTGCGGGATAGGTTTTTT TRBJ2-2 NA NA TRBV5-6
CASSGDRSQPQHF TGTGCCAGCAGTGGGGACAGAAGTCAGCCCCAGCATTTT TRBJ1-5 TRBD1 NA TRBV2
CASSFSDFTNEQFF TGTGCCAGCAGCTTCTCGGACTTTACTAATGAGCAGTTCTTC TRBJ2-1 NA NA TRBV5-5
CAWTSLAGGDNEQFF TGTGCCTGGACCTCGCTAGCGGGAGGGGACAATGAGCAGTTCTTC TRBJ2-1 TRBD2 NA TRBV30
CASGLPREFHTEAFF TGTGCTAGTGGTTTGCCCAGGGAATTCCACACTGAAGCTTTCTTT TRBJ1-1 NA NA TRBV12-5
CASSLRVASPLHF TGTGCCAGCAGTTTGCGGGTAGCTTCACCCCTCCACTTT TRBJ1-6 NA NA TRBV28
CASSGPGQGSYEQYF TGTGCCAGCAGTGGTCCGGGACAGGGATCCTACGAGCAGTACTTC TRBJ2-7 TRBD1 NA TRBV28
CASSPPGGWYGYTF TGTGCCAGCTCACCACCGGGAGGGTGGTATGGCTACACCTTC TRBJ1-2 NA NA TRBV18
CASSLVGQVEDTQYF TGCGCCAGCAGCTTGGTTGGACAGGTAGAAGATACGCAGTATTTT TRBJ2-3 TRBD1 NA TRBV5-1
CASSFGESYEQYF TGTGCCAGCAGCTTTGGGGAGTCGTACGAGCAGTACTTC TRBJ2-7 NA NA TRBV7-6
CASSIGLAGGETQYF TGTGCCAGCAGCATTGGACTAGCGGGAGGAGAGACCCAGTACTTC TRBJ2-5 TRBD2 NA TRBV7-7
CASSVRGGGGLDEKLFF TGTGCCAGCAGCGTTCGCGGAGGGGGCGGTTTAGATGAAAAACTGTTTTTT TRBJ1-4 TRBD1 NA TRBV9
CASRESGLNTDTQYF TGTGCCAGCAGAGAGTCGGGCCTTAACACAGATACGCAGTATTTT TRBJ2-3 NA NA TRBV27
CASRELAGAHSSYEQYF TGTGCCAGCAGGGAACTAGCGGGAGCCCACAGCTCCTACGAGCAGTACTTC TRBJ2-7 TRBD2 NA TRBV5-6
CASSAWDGSLNEKLFF TGTGCCAGTAGTGCATGGGACGGATCATTGAATGAAAAACTGTTTTTT TRBJ1-4 NA once TRBV19
CASSHIFSGWNTGELFF TGCGCCAGCAGTCATATTTTCTCGGGGTGGAACACCGGGGAGCTGTTTTTT TRBJ2-2 NA NA TRBV23-1
CASSYMDRPALFF TGTGCCAGCAGCTATATGGACAGGCCGGCGCTGTTTTTT TRBJ2-2 TRBD1 NA TRBV5-6
CASSLTDRNPSGNTIYF TGTGCCAGCAGCTTAACAGACCGGAACCCCTCTGGAAACACCATATATTTT TRBJ1-3 NA NA TRBV7-8
CASSLRSARGDQPQHF TGTGCCAGCAGCTTAAGGTCCGCCAGGGGGGATCAGCCCCAGCATTTT TRBJ1-5 TRBD1 once TRBV7-8
CASSRRPPGPSSYEQYF TGTGCCAGCAGCCGGCGGCCCCCGGGACCGAGCTCCTACGAGCAGTACTTC TRBJ2-7 NA NA TRBV27
CASSLKLAGNNEQFF TGCGCCAGCAGCTTGAAACTAGCGGGAAACAATGAGCAGTTCTTC TRBJ2-1 TRBD2 NA TRBV5-1
CASRPGLADYNEQFF TGTGCCAGCAGACCTGGACTAGCGGACTACAATGAGCAGTTCTTC TRBJ2-1 TRBD2 NA TRBV5-4
CASSSPGGWNEQYF TGTGCCAGCAGCTCTCCTGGCGGGTGGAACGAGCAGTACTTC TRBJ2-7 NA NA TRBV7-9
CASTLERELFF TGTGCCAGCACCCTAGAGAGGGAGCTGTTTTTT TRBJ2-2 NA NA TRBV6-5
CASSYPQGNNQPQHF TGTGCCAGCAGTTACCCACAGGGGAACAATCAGCCCCAGCATTTT TRBJ1-5 TRBD1 NA TRBV6-6
CASSHPQERGTDTQYF TGTGCCAGCAGCCATCCTCAGGAGCGGGGCACAGATACGCAGTATTTT TRBJ2-3 NA NA TRBV7-8
CAWTGKGTDTQYF TGTGCCTGGACAGGGAAGGGCACAGATACGCAGTATTTT TRBJ2-3 NA NA TRBV30
CASTGGAEGGNTIYF TGTGCCAGCACCGGGGGGGCCGAAGGCGGAAACACCATATATTTT TRBJ1-3 NA NA TRBV7-2
CASSQLPRGEYGYTF TGCGCCAGCAGCCAACTACCTAGGGGGGAATACGGCTACACCTTC TRBJ1-2 NA NA TRBV4-1